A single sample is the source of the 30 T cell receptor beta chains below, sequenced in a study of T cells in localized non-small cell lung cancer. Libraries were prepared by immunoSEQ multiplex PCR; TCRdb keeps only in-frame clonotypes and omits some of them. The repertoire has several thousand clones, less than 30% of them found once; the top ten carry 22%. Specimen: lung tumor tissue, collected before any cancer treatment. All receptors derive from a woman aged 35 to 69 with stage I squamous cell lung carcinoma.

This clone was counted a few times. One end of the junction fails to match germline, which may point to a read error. The CDR3 DNA sequence: TGTGCCAGCAGTCAAGCGATGACGGGTCGAAACGAGCAGTACTTC. Its protein product is CASSQAMTGRNEQYF. The chain uses TRBV2 and TRBJ2-7; D call uncertain. Germline loops: CDR1 SNHLY, CDR2 FYNNEI. The CDR3 spans 15 residues.

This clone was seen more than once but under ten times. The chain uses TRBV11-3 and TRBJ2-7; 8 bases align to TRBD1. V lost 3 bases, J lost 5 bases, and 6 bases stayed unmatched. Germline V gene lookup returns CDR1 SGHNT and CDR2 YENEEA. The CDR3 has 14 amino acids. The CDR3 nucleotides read TGTGCCAGCAGCTTGGTGGCAGGGGGCAACGAGCAGTACTTC. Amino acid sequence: CASSLVAGGNEQYF.

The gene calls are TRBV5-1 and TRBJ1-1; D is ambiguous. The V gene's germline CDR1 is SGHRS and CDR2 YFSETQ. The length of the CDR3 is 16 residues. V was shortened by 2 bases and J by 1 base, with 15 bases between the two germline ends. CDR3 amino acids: CASSFGMGEGNTEAFF. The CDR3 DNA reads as TGCGCCAGCAGCTTTGGAATGGGAGAAGGGAACACTGAAGCTTTCTTT.

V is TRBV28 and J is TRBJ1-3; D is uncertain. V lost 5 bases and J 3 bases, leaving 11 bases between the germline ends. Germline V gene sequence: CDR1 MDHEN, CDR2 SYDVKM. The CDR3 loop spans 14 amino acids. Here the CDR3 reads CASSPVGVGNTIYF. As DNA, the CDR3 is TGTGCCAGCAGTCCTGTCGGGGTTGGAAACACCATATATTTT.

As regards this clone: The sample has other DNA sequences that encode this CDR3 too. The CDR3 is CASSPPASNQPQHF. The CDR3 DNA reads as TGTGCCAGCTCACCACCAGCTAGCAATCAGCCCCAGCATTTT. The chain couples TRBV18 to TRBJ1-5; D is undetermined. The V end was cut by 0 bases, the J end by 0 bases, with 3 bases between. The CDR3 is 14 amino acids. The germline CDR1 and CDR2 sequences are KGHSH and LQKENI.

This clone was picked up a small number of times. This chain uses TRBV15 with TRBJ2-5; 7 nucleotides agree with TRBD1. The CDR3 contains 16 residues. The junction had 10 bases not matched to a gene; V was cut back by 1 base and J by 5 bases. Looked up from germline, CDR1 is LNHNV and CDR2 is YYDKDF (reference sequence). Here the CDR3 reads CATSRGTGEMGETQYF. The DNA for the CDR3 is TGTGCCACCAGCAGAGGAACAGGGGAAATGGGGGAGACCCAGTACTTC.

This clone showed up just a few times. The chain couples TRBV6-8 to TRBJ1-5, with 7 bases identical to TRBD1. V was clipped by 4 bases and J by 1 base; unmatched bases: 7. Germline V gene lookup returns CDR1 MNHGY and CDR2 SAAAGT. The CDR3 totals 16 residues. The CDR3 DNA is TGTGCCAGCAGTTTGCGGACAGGTATGAGCAATCAGCCCCAGCATTTT. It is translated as CASSLRTGMSNQPQHF.

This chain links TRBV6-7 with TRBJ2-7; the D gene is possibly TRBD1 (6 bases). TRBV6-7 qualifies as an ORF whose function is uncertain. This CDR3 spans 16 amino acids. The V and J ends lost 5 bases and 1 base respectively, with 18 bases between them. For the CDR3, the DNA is TGTGCCAGCAGTCCCCCAGGGGAGCTCGGATCCTACGAGCAGTACTTC. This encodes CASSPPGELGSYEQYF.

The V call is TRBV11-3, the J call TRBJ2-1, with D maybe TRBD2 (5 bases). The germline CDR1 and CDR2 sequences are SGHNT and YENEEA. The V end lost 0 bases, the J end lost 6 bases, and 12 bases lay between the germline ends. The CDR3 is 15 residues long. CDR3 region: CASSLDSSSPNEQFF. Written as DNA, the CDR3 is TGTGCCAGCAGCTTAGATTCTAGCTCCCCCAATGAGCAGTTCTTC.

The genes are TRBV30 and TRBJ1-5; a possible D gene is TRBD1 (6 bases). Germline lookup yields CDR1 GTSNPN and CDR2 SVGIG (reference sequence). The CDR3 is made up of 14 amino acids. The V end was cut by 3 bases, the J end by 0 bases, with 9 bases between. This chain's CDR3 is CAWRGTNSNQPQHF. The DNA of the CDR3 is TGTGCCTGGAGGGGGACAAATAGCAATCAGCCCCAGCATTTT.

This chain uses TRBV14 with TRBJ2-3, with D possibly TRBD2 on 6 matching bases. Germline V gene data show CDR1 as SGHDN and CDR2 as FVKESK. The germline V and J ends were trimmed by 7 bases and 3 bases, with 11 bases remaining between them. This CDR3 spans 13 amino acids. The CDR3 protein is CASNSRETDTQYF. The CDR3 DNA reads TGTGCCAGCAACTCCCGGGAGACAGATACGCAGTATTTT.

The CDR3 nucleotides are TGTGCCAGTAGTATTGCTGACTCCAACTCCTACGAGCAGTACTTC. Translated: CASSIADSNSYEQYF. The J gene is TRBJ2-7, the V gene TRBV19; no reliable D call. CDR1 and CDR2 (germline): LNHDA, SQIVND (reference sequence). V was pared by 3 bases and J by 0 bases, with 12 bases between. The CDR3 covers 15 residues.

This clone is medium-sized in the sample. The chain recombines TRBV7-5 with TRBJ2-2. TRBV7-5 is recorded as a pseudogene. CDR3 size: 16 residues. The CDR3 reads CVRSFWGTAITGELFF. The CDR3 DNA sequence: TGTGTCAGAAGCTTCTGGGGGACCGCGATTACCGGGGAGCTGTTTTTT.

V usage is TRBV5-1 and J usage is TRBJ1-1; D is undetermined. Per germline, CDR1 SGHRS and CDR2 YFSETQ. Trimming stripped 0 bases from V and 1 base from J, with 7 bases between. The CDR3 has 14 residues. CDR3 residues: CASSLAVQNTEAFF. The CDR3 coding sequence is TGCGCCAGCAGCTTGGCAGTGCAGAACACTGAAGCTTTCTTT. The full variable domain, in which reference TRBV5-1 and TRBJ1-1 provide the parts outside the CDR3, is KAGVTQTPRYLIKTRGQQVTLSCSPISGHRSVSWYQQTPGQGLQFLFEYFSETQRNKGNFPGRFSGRQFSNSRSEMNVSTLELGDSALYLCASSLAVQNTEAFFGQGTRLTVV.

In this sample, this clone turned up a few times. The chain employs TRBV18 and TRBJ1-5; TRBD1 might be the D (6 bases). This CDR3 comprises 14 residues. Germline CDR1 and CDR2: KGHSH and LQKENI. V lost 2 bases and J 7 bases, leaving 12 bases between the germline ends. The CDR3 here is CASSPRGAEQPQHF. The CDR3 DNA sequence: TGTGCCAGCTCACCAAGGGGGGCAGAGCAGCCCCAGCATTTT.

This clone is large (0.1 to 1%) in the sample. The CDR3: CASSFWTGLNTEAFF. CDR3 in DNA: TGTGCCAGCAGCTTTTGGACAGGGCTGAACACTGAAGCTTTCTTT. This chain links TRBV11-3 with TRBJ1-1; 8 bases map to TRBD1. Trimming at V came to 3 bases and at J to 0 bases, leaving 3 bases not matched to a gene. Germline CDR1 is SGHNT and CDR2 is YENEEA. The CDR3 has 15 residues.

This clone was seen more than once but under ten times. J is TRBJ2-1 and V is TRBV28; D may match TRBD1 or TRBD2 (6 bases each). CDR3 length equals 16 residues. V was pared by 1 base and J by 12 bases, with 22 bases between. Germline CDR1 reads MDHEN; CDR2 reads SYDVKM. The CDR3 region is CASSLYAQGGGGWQFF. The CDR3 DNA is TGTGCCAGCAGTTTATATGCACAGGGAGGTGGGGGATGGCAGTTCTTC.

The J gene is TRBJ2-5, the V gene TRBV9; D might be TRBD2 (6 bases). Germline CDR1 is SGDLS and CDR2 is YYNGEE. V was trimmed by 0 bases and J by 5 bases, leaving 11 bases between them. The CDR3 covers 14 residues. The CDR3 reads CASSVAAEGETQYF. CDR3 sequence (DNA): TGTGCCAGCAGCGTAGCGGCGGAGGGGGAGACCCAGTACTTC.

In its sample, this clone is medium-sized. In DNA, the CDR3 is TGTGCCAGCAGCTTAATGATGACGGGAGCTAACTATGAGCAGTTCTTC. Translation gives CASSLMMTGANYEQFF. This chain joins TRBV11-3 and TRBJ2-1, with D possibly matching TRBD2 (6 bases). V was cut by 2 bases and J by 8 bases, with 19 bases left in between. This CDR3 contains 16 residues. CDR1 and CDR2 from the germline V gene are SGHNT and YENEEA.

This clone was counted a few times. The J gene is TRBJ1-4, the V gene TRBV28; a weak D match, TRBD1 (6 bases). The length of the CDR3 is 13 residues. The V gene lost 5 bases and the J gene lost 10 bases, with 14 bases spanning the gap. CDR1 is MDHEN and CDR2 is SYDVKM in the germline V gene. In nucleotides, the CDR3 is TGTGCCAGCAGTCCACAGGGCCGTGGAAAACTGTTTTTT. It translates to CASSPQGRGKLFF.

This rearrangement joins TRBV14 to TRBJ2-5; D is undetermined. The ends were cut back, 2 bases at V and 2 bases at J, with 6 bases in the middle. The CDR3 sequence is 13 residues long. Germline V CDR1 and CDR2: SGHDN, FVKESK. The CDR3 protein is CASSQQLQETQYF. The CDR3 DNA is TGTGCCAGCAGCCAACAGTTACAAGAGACCCAGTACTTC.

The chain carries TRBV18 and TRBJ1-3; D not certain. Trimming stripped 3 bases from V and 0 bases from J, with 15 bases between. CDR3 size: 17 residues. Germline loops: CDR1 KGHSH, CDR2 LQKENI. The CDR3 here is CASSPDLGLTSGNTIYF. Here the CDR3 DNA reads TGTGCCAGCTCACCGGACCTAGGGCTGACCTCTGGAAACACCATATATTTT.

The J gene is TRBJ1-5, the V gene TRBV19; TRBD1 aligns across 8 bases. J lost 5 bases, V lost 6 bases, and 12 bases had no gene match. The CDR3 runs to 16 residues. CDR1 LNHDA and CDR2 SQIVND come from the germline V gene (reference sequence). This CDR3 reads CASSHRGGAVHQPQHF. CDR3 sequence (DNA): TGTGCCAGTAGCCACAGGGGGGGAGCGGTACATCAGCCCCAGCATTTT.

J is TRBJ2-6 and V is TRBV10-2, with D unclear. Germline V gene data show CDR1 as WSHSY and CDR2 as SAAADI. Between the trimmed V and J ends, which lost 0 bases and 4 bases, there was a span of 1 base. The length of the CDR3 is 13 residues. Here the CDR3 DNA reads TGCGCCAGCAGTGAGTCCGGGGCCAACGTCCTGACTTTC. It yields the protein CASSESGANVLTF.

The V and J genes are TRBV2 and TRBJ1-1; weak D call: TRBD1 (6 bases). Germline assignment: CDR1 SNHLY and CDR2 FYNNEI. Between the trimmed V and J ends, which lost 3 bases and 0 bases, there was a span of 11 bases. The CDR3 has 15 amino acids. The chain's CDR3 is CASSEWGRMNTEAFF. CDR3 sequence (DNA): TGTGCCAGCAGTGAGTGGGGGCGAATGAACACTGAAGCTTTCTTT.

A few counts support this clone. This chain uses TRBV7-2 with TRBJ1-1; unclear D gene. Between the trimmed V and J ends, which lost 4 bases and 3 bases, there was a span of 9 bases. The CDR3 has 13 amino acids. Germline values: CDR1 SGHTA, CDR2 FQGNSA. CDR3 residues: CASSSMDDTEAFF. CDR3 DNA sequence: TGTGCCAGCAGCTCCATGGACGACACTGAAGCTTTCTTT. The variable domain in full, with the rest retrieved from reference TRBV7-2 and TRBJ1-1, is GAGVSQSPSNKVTEKGKDVELRCDPISGHTALYWYRQSLGQGLEFLIYFQGNSAPDKSGLPSDRFSAERTGGSVSTLTIQRTQQEDSAVYLCASSSMDDTEAFFGQGTRLTVV.

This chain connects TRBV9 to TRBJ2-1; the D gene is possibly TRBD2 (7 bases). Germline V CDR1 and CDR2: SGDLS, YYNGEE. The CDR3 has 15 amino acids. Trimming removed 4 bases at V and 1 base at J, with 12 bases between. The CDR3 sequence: CASSIGGESYNEQFF. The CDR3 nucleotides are TGTGCCAGCAGCATAGGGGGGGAGTCCTACAATGAGCAGTTCTTC.

This CDR3 is CASSWTQTGNTEAFF. CDR3 nucleotides: TGCGCCAGCAGCTGGACACAGACAGGGAACACTGAAGCTTTCTTT. The rearrangement joins TRBV5-1 to TRBJ1-1; possible D gene TRBD1, 6 bases. The CDR3 covers 15 residues. Germline CDR1 is SGHRS and CDR2 is YFSETQ. Trimming left V 3 bases short and J 1 base short, with 13 bases between.

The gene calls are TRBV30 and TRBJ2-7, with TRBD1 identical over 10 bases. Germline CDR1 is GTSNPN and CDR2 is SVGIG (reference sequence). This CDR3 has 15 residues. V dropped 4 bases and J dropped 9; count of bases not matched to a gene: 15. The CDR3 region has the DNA TGTGCCTGGACCCCCCGGGACAGGGGCTGGAGGGGGCAGTACTTC. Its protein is CAWTPRDRGWRGQYF.

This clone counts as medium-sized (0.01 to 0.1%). The CDR3 bases are TGTGCCAGCAGCTCCCGGACAGGATTGAACACCGGGGAGCTGTTTTTT. Its translation: CASSSRTGLNTGELFF. The V and J genes are TRBV11-3 and TRBJ2-2, with 7 bases matching TRBD1. CDR1 is SGHNT and CDR2 is YENEEA in the germline V gene. The CDR3 consists of 16 residues. V lost 4 bases to trimming and J lost 1 base; unmatched junction nucleotides: 6.